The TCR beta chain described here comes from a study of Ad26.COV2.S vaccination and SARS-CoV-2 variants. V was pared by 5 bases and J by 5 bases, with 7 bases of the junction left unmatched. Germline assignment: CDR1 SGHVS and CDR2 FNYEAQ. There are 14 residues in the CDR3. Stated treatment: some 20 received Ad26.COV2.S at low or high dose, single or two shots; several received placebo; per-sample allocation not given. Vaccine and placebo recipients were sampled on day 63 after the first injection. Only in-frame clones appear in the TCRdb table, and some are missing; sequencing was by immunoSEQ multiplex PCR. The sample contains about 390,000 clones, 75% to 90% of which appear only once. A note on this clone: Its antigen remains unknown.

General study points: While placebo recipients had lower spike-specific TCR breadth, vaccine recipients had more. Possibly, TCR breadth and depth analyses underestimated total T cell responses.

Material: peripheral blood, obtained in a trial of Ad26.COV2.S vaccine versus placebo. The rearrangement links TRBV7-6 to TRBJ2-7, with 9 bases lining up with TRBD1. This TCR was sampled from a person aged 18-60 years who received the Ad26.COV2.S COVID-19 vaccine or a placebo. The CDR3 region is CASSRGTGRNEQYF. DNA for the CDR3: TGTGCCAGCAGCCGAGGGACAGGGAGGAACGAGCAGTACTTC.